The sequence of this TCR beta chain was determined in a study of blood T cell repertoires in COVID-19. Here immunoSEQ multiplex PCR was the method, and the copy in TCRdb shows in-frame clones only, minus some. In the table there are roughly 150,000 clones, less than 90% of which are singletons. Residents of under 25 US areas, aged about 18 to 89 years, made up the participants. Each participant's cohort was designated according to participant-reported clinical history. Germline V gives CDR1 MRHNA, CDR2 SNTAGT. This CDR3 is built from 13 residues. V lost 2 bases and J 4 bases, leaving 8 bases between the germline ends.

This rearrangement joins TRBV6-4 to TRBJ2-5; D unresolved. The origin of this receptor is a woman aged 45-65 years who had recovered from COVID-19. Sequences were obtained from PBMCs or T cells enriched from blood (not recorded which). Here the CDR3 reads CASSDQAGETQYF. Written as DNA, the CDR3 is TGTGCCAGCAGTGACCAGGCCGGAGAGACCCAGTACTTC.